A selection of T cell receptor beta chains follows, all from one sample in a study of blood T cell repertoires in COVID-19. Assay: immunoSEQ multiplex PCR; the TCRdb copy retains only in-frame clones and omits some. The sample holds roughly 140,000 clones, 85% to 90% seen once. Sequencing input: PBMCs or T cells enriched from blood (not recorded which). These receptors were taken from a man in his sixties who had recovered from COVID-19. Each CDR3 is given with its conserved first and last residue. Fields, in order: V gene, J gene, clone size, D gene, CDR3 DNA, CDR3 protein. D genes are given only for firm matches. A clone size is listed for some rows: how often the clone was seen (once, few, many), or a class if it is expanded.

TRBV5-4,TRBJ2-5,NA,TRBD2,TGTGCCAGCAGCTTATTCCTAGCGGGGGGGTCCCAAGAGACCCAGTACTTC,CASSLFLAGGSQETQYF
TRBV18,TRBJ2-7,NA,TRBD1,TGTGCCAGCTCACCAAACACAGGGGTTCTCTACGAGCAGTACTTC,CASSPNTGVLYEQYF
TRBV19,TRBJ1-4,NA,NA,TGTGCCAGTAGTACAACACAAGACTCTGAAAAACTGTTTTTT,CASSTTQDSEKLFF
TRBV19,TRBJ1-5,NA,TRBD1,TGTGCCAGTAGTATGACTCGCACAGGGGGCAATCAGCCCCAGCATTTT,CASSMTRTGGNQPQHF
TRBV27,TRBJ2-2,NA,NA,TGTGCCACCCGGGGGACGTCCTGGTCCGGGGAGCTGTTTTTT,CATRGTSWSGELFF
TRBV7-2,TRBJ1-5,NA,NA,TGTGCCAGCAGCGAGGAGAACGGAGGGCCCCAGCATTTT,CASSEENGGPQHF
TRBV30,TRBJ2-5,NA,TRBD1,TGTGCCTGGAGCACGCCGGGACAGGCACAAGAGACCCAGTACTTC,CAWSTPGQAQETQYF
TRBV5-4,TRBJ2-2,once,NA,TGTGCCAGCAGACGGGACTTAGACACCGGGGAGCTGTTTTTT,CASRRDLDTGELFF
TRBV7-2,TRBJ1-6,NA,NA,TGTGCCAGCAGCCTACAAACAGGAACCTATAATTCACCCCTCCACTTT,CASSLQTGTYNSPLHF
TRBV7-8,TRBJ2-7,NA,TRBD2,TGTGCCAGCAGCCCGGGACTAGCAAGCACCTACGAGCAGTACTTC,CASSPGLASTYEQYF
TRBV19,TRBJ2-1,NA,TRBD2,TGTGCCAGTAGTATCCTAACCCTGACTAGCGGGAGCCAAGAGCAGTTCTTC,CASSILTLTSGSQEQFF